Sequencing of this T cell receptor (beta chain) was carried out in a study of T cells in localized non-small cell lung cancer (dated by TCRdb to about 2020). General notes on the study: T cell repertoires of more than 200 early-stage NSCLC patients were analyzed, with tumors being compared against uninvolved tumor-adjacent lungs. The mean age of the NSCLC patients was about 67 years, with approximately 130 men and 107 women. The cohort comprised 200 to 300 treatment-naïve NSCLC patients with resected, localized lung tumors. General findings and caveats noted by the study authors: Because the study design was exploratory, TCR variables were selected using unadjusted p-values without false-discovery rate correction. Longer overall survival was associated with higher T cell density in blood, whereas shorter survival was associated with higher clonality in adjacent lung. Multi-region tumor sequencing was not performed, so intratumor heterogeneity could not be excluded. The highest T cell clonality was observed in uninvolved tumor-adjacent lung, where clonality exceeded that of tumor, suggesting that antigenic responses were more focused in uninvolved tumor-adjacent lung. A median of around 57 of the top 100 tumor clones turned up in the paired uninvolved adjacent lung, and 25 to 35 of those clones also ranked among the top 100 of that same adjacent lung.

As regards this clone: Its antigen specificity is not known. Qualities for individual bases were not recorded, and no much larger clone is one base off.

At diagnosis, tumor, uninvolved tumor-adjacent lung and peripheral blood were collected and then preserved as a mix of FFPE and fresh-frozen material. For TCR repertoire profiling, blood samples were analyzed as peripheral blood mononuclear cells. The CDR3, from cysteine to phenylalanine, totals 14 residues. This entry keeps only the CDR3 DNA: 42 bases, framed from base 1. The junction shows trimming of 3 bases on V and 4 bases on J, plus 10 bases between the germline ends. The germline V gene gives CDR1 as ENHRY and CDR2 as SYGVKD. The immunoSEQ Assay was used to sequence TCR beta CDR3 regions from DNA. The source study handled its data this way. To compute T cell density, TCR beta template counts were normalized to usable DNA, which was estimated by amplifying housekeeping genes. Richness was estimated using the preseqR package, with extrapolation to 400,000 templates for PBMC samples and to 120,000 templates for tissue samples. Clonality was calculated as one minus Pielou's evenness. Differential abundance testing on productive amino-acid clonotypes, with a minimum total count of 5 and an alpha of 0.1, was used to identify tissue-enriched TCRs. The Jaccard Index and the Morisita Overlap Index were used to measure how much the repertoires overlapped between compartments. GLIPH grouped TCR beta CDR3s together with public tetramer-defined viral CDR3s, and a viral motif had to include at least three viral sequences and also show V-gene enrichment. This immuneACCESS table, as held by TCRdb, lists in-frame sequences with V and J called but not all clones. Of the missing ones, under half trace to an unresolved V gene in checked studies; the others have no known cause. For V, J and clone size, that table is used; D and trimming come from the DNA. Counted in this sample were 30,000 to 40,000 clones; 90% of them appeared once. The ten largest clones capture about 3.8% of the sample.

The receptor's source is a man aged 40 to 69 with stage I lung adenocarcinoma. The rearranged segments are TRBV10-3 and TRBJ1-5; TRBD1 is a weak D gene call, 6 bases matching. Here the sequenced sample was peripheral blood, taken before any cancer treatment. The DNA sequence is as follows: TGTGCCATCAGTGAACGGACAGATAATCAGCCCCAGCATTTT. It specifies CAISERTDNQPQHF.